Listed below are T cell receptor beta chains from one sample, sequenced in a study. From the RT-PCR reads, TCRdb called clonotypes with MiXCR, one entry per CDR3 protein. The sample lists about 680,000 distinct CDR3 sequences, approximately 15% occurring once. Sequenced sample: memory CD4+ T cells from blood. The receptors stem from a female donor in good health, serving as a healthy control. Each CDR3 is given without its conserved first and last residue.

>TRBV30
AWTTADQPQH
>TRBV10-3
AISGQGGGSEAF
>TRBV7-8
ASSFLLQANGNTIY
>TRBV11-2
ASSSILAGGLNEQF
>TRBV4-3
ASSQLQGTYEQY
>TRBV5-1
ASSLLTDTYEQY
>TRBV9
ASSVGPAGTTQDTQY
>TRBV5-1
ASSFGLQGNTGELF
>TRBV3-1
ASSQLYGNEQF
>TRBV5-5
ASSPDHGDGYT
>TRBV4-3
ASSQDLLETQY
>TRBV5-1
ASSFPGVADTGELF
>TRBV7-9
ASSVGQLSSPEY
>TRBV5-1
ASSKLGLYNEQF
>TRBV10-3
AISDQGTNYGYT
>TRBV5-1
ASSVPGQGAGGYT
>TRBV7-8
ASSSNFRNSHEKLF
>TRBV6-6
ASSARINSDTQY
>TRBV10-3
AISDGSLAKNIQY
>TRBV12-3/TRBV12-4
AIAFPGTFGYT
>TRBV7-2
ASSLDGRGGPQH
>TRBV4-3
ASSQVVPGYGNTIY
>TRBV4-3
ASSQGKAGTTDTQY
>TRBV11-3
ASSLNRRNSGGTDTQY
>TRBV7-2
ASSLASHPTIYNEQF
>TRBV24-1
ATSPSWASRSYNEQF
>TRBV6-4
ASSASGNNEQF
>TRBV6-5
ASAGQETQY
>TRBV11-1
ASSSSGTSVYEQY
>TRBV5-1
ASSLVGREGLY
>TRBV4-3
ASSRTGTGNEKLF
>TRBV5-1
ASSLMGTVSYEQY
>TRBV7-8
ASSLVGTVNTEAF
>TRBV6-5
ASRLAGGQTDTQY
>TRBV28
ASSRRPGTGANTEAF
>TRBV7-9
ASGTIDYGYT
>TRBV5-6
ASSLEFQETQY
>TRBV5-1
ASSLETGGGEQF
>TRBV12-3/TRBV12-4
ASSRGLAGGREELF
>TRBV4-3
ASSQEATSGIYEQF
>TRBV7-3
ASSSDRESGYT
>TRBV20-1
SARDTSGGAIETQY
>TRBV9
ASSATGGQETQY
>TRBV10-3
AISESYRTSGNTGELF
>TRBV18
ASSDGPQETQY
>TRBV29-1
SGGREAF
>TRBV18
ASSSATGTRHTGELF
>TRBV7-8
ASSWTSGVDEQY
>TRBV4-3
ASSHTYGGLTYNEQF
>TRBV5-1
ASSTRQSNYGYT